This T cell receptor beta chain was profiled in a study of read filtering for tumor transcriptome and immune sequencing. The CDR3 spans 14 residues. V was clipped by 0 bases and J by 2 bases, with 6 bases between them. The V gene's germline CDR1 is SGHRS and CDR2 YFSETQ. This clonotype has a handful of counts. Antigen specificity is unknown. The library was built from 400 ng RNA with molecular barcoded adaptors for alpha/delta and beta/gamma chains. TCRdb reprocessed the reads with MiXCR, giving one entry per CDR3 protein. The table records about 62,000 distinct CDR3 sequences, roughly a fifth of them present only once. Study-wide results and caveats: IR-seq captured clonotypes deeper and more reliably than RNA-seq. About 80% of IR-seq clonotypes had one read, totaling approximately 4% of reads; RNA-seq: about 69% and 49%.

The source material was a population of CD138-negative cells sorted from bone marrow. The V call is TRBV5-1, the J call TRBJ1-5; possible D gene TRBD1, 5 bases. The TCR originated in a donor older than 35 with multiple myeloma. Here the CDR3 DNA reads TGCGCCAGCAGCTTGGCGGGGGGCAATCAGCCCCAGCATTTT. Protein: CASSLAGGNQPQHF.